This T cell receptor (beta chain) was captured by sequencing in a study of blood T cells in healthy people across ages. Primed by a sample-barcoded 5' primer and a J-beta primer mix, a second PCR proceeded for about 7 to 11 cycles. TCRdb re-called the 5' RACE reads with MiXCR, one entry per CDR3 protein. The sample has approximately 1,000,000 distinct CDR3 sequences, 40% to 55% seen once. It was 8 to 10 milliliters of peripheral blood that were drawn from each donor. The V end lost 2 bases, the J end lost 5 bases, and 6 bases lay between the germline ends. The CDR3 is 12 residues long. The source of this sequence is a woman in her sixties or seventies in good health. The chain uses TRBV12-3 or TRBV12-4 and TRBJ1-1; D gene unclear. Sequencing used blood. The DNA for the CDR3 is TGTGCCAGCAGTTTAAGTAGGACTGAAGCTTTCTTT. It codes for CASSLSRTEAFF.